This entry lists 29 T cell receptor beta chains sequenced from one sample in a study of T cells in Graves' hyperthyroidism and ophthalmopathy. TCR beta CDR3 sequences were amplified from RNA transcripts. Initially, a first-round RT-PCR of the TCR CDR3 employed the HTBI primer set. TCRdb re-derived calls from the multiplex PCR reads in MiXCR, one entry per CDR3 protein. The sample consists of about 350,000 distinct CDR3 sequences, roughly 18% of them appearing once. Input material: blood. Receptors were obtained from a woman aged 40-49 years with Graves' ophthalmopathy.

Many counts were recorded for this clonotype. J is TRBJ1-2 and V is TRBV7-2, with 7 bases lining up with TRBD1. Losses at the gene ends were 0 bases for V and 6 bases for J; bases not matched to a gene: 10. The CDR3 totals 16 residues. Germline V CDR1 and CDR2: SGHTA, FQGNSA. The CDR3 DNA follows: TGTGCCAGCAGCTTAGCTACGACAGGGAAAAGGAATGGCTACACCTTC. It codes for CASSLATTGKRNGYTF.

In its sample, this clonotype was seen a few times. CDR3 bases: TGTGCCAGTAAATGGCAGGATTATAGCAATCAGCCCCAGCATTTT. It translates to CASKWQDYSNQPQHF. V is TRBV19 and J is TRBJ1-5; unclear D gene. In germline, CDR1 is LNHDA, CDR2 SQIVND (reference sequence). The V gene lost 7 bases and the J gene lost 0 bases, with 13 bases spanning the gap. This CDR3 region has 15 residues.

This sequence joins TRBV20-1 and TRBJ2-5; 8 positions match TRBD2. Germline loops: CDR1 DFQATT, CDR2 SNEGSKA (reference sequence). The CDR3 covers 13 residues. Trimming took 3 bases from V and 9 from J; bases not matched to a gene: 9. CDR3 amino acids: CSASSDSGAPQYF. Written as DNA, the CDR3 is TGCAGTGCTAGTTCGGATAGCGGGGCTCCCCAGTACTTC.

This clonotype was seen many times. The chain recombines TRBV19 with TRBJ1-5; D is unclear. This CDR3 region has 17 residues. V shed 1 base and J shed 6 bases, with 19 bases lying between them. Germline CDR1 is LNHDA and CDR2 is SQIVND (reference sequence). Written as DNA, the CDR3 is TGTGCCAGTAGTATAGGGGGAGTGTCTGGGCGGCTTCAGCCCCAGCATTTT. Translating gives CASSIGGVSGRLQPQHF.

V usage is TRBV6-2 or TRBV6-3 and J usage is TRBJ1-5, with D uncertain. Trimming shortened V by 5 bases and J by 7 bases, and 21 bases separated the two germline ends. The germline V gene encodes CDR1 MNHEY and CDR2 SVGEGT. The CDR3 sequence is 16 residues long. CDR3 sequence reads: CASSDPGQTGLQPQHF. The DNA of the CDR3 is TGTGCCAGCAGTGACCCCGGCCAGACGGGGTTGCAGCCCCAGCATTTT.

Comment on this clonotype: Being one base from a much bigger clone, this may be a read error. The chain links TRBV5-1 to TRBJ1-2; D is possibly TRBD1 (6 bases). Trimming shortened V by 7 bases and J by 8 bases, and 15 bases separated the two germline ends. The CDR3 totals 12 residues. The germline gives CDR1 SGHRS, CDR2 YFSETQ. The CDR3 spells CASHRALGGYTF. DNA of the CDR3: TGCGCCAGCCACAGGGCGCTGGGAGGCTACACCTTC. The variable domain in full, with the rest retrieved from reference TRBV5-1 and TRBJ1-2, is KAGVTQTPRYLIKTRGQQVTLSCSPISGHRSVSWYQQTPGQGLQFLFEYFSETQRNKGNFPGRFSGRQFSNSRSEMNVSTLELGDSALYLCASHRALGGYTFGSGTRLTVV.

At least ten counts were recorded for this clonotype. The rearrangement joins TRBV10-3 to TRBJ1-1; a possible D gene is TRBD1 (6 bases). Germline CDR1 reads ENHRY; CDR2 reads SYGVKD. The CDR3 spans 15 residues. Deletions cut 7 bases from V and 0 bases from J, with 15 bases between. The CDR3 region has the DNA TGTGCCATCATGGCCTCAGGGGATATGAACACTGAAGCTTTCTTT. Residues: CAIMASGDMNTEAFF.

For this clonotype: One end of the junction does not line up with germline, which may come from a read error. J is TRBJ1-5 and V is TRBV7-9, with a weak D call TRBD1 (5 bases). Germline lookup yields CDR1 SEHNR and CDR2 FQNEAQ (reference sequence). The CDR3 spans 15 residues. The CDR3 sequence is CASSLEGSRNQPRHF. The CDR3 region has the DNA TGTGCCAGCAGCTTGGAGGGGAGCCGCAATCAGCCCCGGCATTTT.

This clonotype was seen at least ten times. This chain links TRBV7-9 with TRBJ2-7, with D maybe TRBD2 (5 bases). This CDR3 spans 12 amino acids. V was shortened by 5 bases and J by 7 bases, with 12 bases between the two germline ends. CDR1 SEHNR and CDR2 FQNEAQ come from the germline V gene (reference sequence). In nucleotides, the CDR3 is TGTGCCAGCAGCCCGGACTGGGATGAGCAGTACTTC. Residues: CASSPDWDEQYF.

This clonotype was picked up many times. This chain links TRBV14 with TRBJ1-2; tentatively, D is TRBD1 (6 bases). CDR3 length: 14 residues. V gave up 6 bases and J gave up 3 bases, with 14 bases separating them. CDR1 is SGHDN and CDR2 is FVKESK in the germline V gene. In nucleotides, the CDR3 is TGTGCCAGCAGACTGAACGCAGGGGACTATGGCTACACCTTC. Protein: CASRLNAGDYGYTF.

This clonotype was counted many times. V gene TRBV20-1 combines with J gene TRBJ2-7; 10 bases map to TRBD2. CDR1 and CDR2 from the germline V gene are DFQATT and SNEGSKA (reference sequence). The V gene end was trimmed by 6 bases and the J gene end by 7 bases; junction bases not matched to a gene: 12. The CDR3 spans 14 residues. The DNA for the CDR3 is TGCAGTGCCCAGGGGACTAGCGTCACCCGGGAGCAGTACTTC. Protein: CSAQGTSVTREQYF.

Many counts were recorded for this clonotype. The chain is built from TRBV6-5 and TRBJ2-6, with D unresolved. CDR3 length equals 14 residues. CDR1 and CDR2 (germline): MNHEY, SVGAGI. Trimming stripped 6 bases from V and 0 bases from J, with 6 bases between. DNA of the CDR3: TGTGCCAGCAGGAGGAACTCTGGGGCCAACGTCCTGACTTTC. Its protein is CASRRNSGANVLTF.

This clonotype was detected ten times or more. The chain has TRBV19 and TRBJ1-2, with 11 bases that match TRBD1. CDR1 LNHDA and CDR2 SQIVND come from the germline V gene (reference sequence). The CDR3 has 15 residues. V shed 6 bases, J shed 2 bases, and the junction held 5 bases outside the gene matches. The CDR3 bases are TGTGCCAGTAGCGGACAGGGGGCCGACAACTATGGCTACACCTTC. Translated, it gives CASSGQGADNYGYTF. Complete variable domain (other parts from reference TRBV19 and TRBJ1-2): DGGITQSPKYLFRKEGQNVTLSCEQNLNHDAMYWYRQDPGQGLRLIYYSQIVNDFQKGDIAEGYSVSREKKESFPLTVTSAQKNPTAFYLCASSGQGADNYGYTFGSGTRLTVV.

The chain uses TRBV27 and TRBJ2-7; 9 nucleotides agree with TRBD1. Germline CDR1 and CDR2: MNHEY and SMNVEV (reference sequence). The CDR3 covers 15 residues. V lost 3 bases, J lost 4 bases, and 7 bases stayed unmatched. CDR3 DNA: TGTGCCAGCAGTTTGGGGGGACAGGGAAGGTACGAGCAGTACTTC. It codes for CASSLGGQGRYEQYF.

This clonotype was recorded many times. Here the CDR3 reads CASSKPGTGSGANVLTF. CDR3 DNA sequence: TGTGCCAGCAGTAAACCCGGGACAGGTTCTGGGGCCAACGTCCTGACTTTC. The chain couples TRBV12-3 or TRBV12-4 to TRBJ2-6; 8 nucleotides agree with TRBD1. The V and J ends lost 5 bases and 1 base, in that order; junction bases with no gene match: 7. This CDR3 is 17 amino acids long.

This clonotype appeared many times. CDR3 in DNA: TGTGCCAGCAGCTTAGTCACGGGTCAAGAGACCCAGTACTTC. It yields the protein CASSLVTGQETQYF. The J gene is TRBJ2-5, the V gene TRBV11-2, with unresolved D. V lost 1 base, J lost 2 bases, and 8 bases lay in between. There are 14 residues in the CDR3. Germline V CDR1 and CDR2: SGHAT, FQNNGV. Looking up the rest from reference TRBV11-2 and TRBJ2-5 gives the full variable domain: EAGVAQSPRYKIIEKRQSVAFWCNPISGHATLYWYQQILGQGPKLLIQFQNNGVVDDSQLPKDRFSAERLKGVDSTLKIQPAKLEDSAVYLCASSLVTGQETQYFGPGTRLLVL.

This clonotype was seen at least ten times. V gene TRBV6-2 or TRBV6-3 combines with J gene TRBJ2-5, with TRBD2 matching over 11 bases. Per the germline V gene, CDR1 is MNHEY and CDR2 is SVGEGT. V was pared by 5 bases and J by 4 bases, with 15 bases of the junction left unmatched. This CDR3 is 18 amino acids long. The CDR3 coding sequence is TGTGCCAGCAGTAGTAGCGGGAGGGCATTGGTTTACGGAGAGACCCAGTACTTC. It specifies CASSSSGRALVYGETQYF.

Ten or more counts support this clonotype. This rearrangement joins TRBV28 to TRBJ2-6, with D possibly being TRBD1 or TRBD2 (7 bases each). The germline V and J ends were trimmed by 3 bases and 3 bases, with 15 bases remaining between them. CDR1 is MDHEN and CDR2 is SYDVKM in the germline V gene. This CDR3 comprises 17 residues. DNA of the CDR3: TGTGCCAGCAGTTTGAGACAGGGAGGGGATGGGGCCAACGTCCTGACTTTC. Its protein is CASSLRQGGDGANVLTF.

This clonotype was observed a few times. The J gene is TRBJ2-7, the V gene TRBV12-3 or TRBV12-4, with D possibly being TRBD2 (6 bases). V lost 6 bases and J lost 4, with 19 bases in between. The CDR3 contains 15 residues. CDR3 sequence reads: CASRSSGGFGYEQYF. CDR3 nucleotides: TGTGCCAGCAGGTCGTCCGGGGGATTCGGGTACGAGCAGTACTTC.

CDR3 DNA: TGTGCCAGCAAAGTTCGGGCACAGGGGCATGGGGCACAAGAGACCCAGTACTTC. It encodes CASKVRAQGHGAQETQYF. V usage is TRBV2 and J usage is TRBJ2-5; 7 bases agree with TRBD1. Germline lookup yields CDR1 SNHLY and CDR2 FYNNEI. The J segment lost 2 bases and the V segment lost 7 bases, leaving 19 bases of the junction unmatched. This CDR3 has 18 amino acids.

The chain recombines TRBV30 with TRBJ1-2; D remains ambiguous. The CDR3 is 13 residues long. V was cut by 2 bases and J by 0 bases, with 7 bases left in between. CDR1 is GTSNPN and CDR2 is SVGIG in the germline V gene (reference sequence). The CDR3 coding sequence is TGTGCCTGGAGTACCACAGCTAACTATGGCTACACCTTC. It is translated as CAWSTTANYGYTF.

In this sample, this clonotype turned up many times. The CDR3 DNA is TGTGCCAGCAGTTACGTGGGGGGGGACACTGAAGCTTTCTTT. Amino acid sequence: CASSYVGGDTEAFF. V usage is TRBV6-5 and J usage is TRBJ1-1; D may be TRBD1 (5 bases). Germline V CDR1 and CDR2: MNHEY, SVGAGI. The CDR3 covers 14 residues. The germline V and J ends were trimmed by 2 bases and 3 bases, with 10 bases remaining between them.

This clonotype was observed at least ten times. The conserved closing phenylalanine or tryptophan is absent in this CDR3, likely reflecting a read error. The chain carries TRBV12-3 or TRBV12-4 and TRBJ1-3; 8 bases align to TRBD1. CDR3 length: 15 amino acids. V lost 4 bases to trimming and J lost 0 bases; unmatched junction nucleotides: 2. CDR3 DNA sequence: TGTGCCAGCAGTTCGGGACAGGTCTCTGGAAACACCATATATCTT. Amino acid sequence: CASSSGQVSGNTIYL.

This clonotype has a count of ten or more. The V gene is TRBV28, the J gene TRBJ1-2; D is uncertain. The V end lost 2 bases, the J end lost 4 bases, and 8 bases lay between the germline ends. CDR1 and CDR2 from the germline V gene are MDHEN and SYDVKM. The CDR3 has 13 residues. This CDR3 reads CASSLGWLYGYTF. The CDR3 nucleotides read TGTGCCAGCAGTTTAGGTTGGCTCTATGGCTACACCTTC.

This clonotype was seen repeatedly, ten times or more. V usage is TRBV20-1 and J usage is TRBJ2-5; TRBD2 aligns across 11 bases. Germline trimming cut 0 bases from V and 5 bases from J; bases unmatched to any gene: 8. The CDR3 extends over 16 amino acids. Germline V lookup: CDR1 DFQATT, CDR2 SNEGSKA (reference sequence). DNA for the CDR3: TGCAGTGCTAGAGATCCGGAACTAGCGGGAGTGGAGACCCAGTACTTC. This gives the protein CSARDPELAGVETQYF.

The V call is TRBV18, the J call TRBJ1-1; TRBD1 agrees at 10 bases. Germline values: CDR1 KGHSH, CDR2 LQKENI. V was clipped by 5 bases and J by 6 bases; unmatched bases: 9. The CDR3 runs to 15 residues. The DNA for the CDR3 is TGTGCCAGCTCATTTTCCGGGACAGGGGACTCTGAAGCTTTCTTT. Translation gives CASSFSGTGDSEAFF.

The sample holds many counts of this clonotype. V and J are TRBV4-1 and TRBJ2-5; 7 positions match TRBD1. Germline V lookup: CDR1 MGHRA, CDR2 YSYEKL. The CDR3 covers 15 residues. V trimming: 2 bases; J trimming: 6 bases; junction bases outside the gene matches: 9. The CDR3 sequence is CASSQRGEGAQTQYF. In DNA, the CDR3 is TGCGCCAGCAGCCAAAGGGGCGAGGGGGCGCAGACCCAGTACTTC.

This clonotype was seen repeatedly, ten times or more. The V and J genes are TRBV6-1 and TRBJ2-7; no reliable D call. V lost 2 bases to trimming and J lost 2 bases, with 10 bases between them. CDR3 length equals 14 residues. CDR1 is MNHNS and CDR2 is SASEGT in the germline V gene. The CDR3 loop is CASSEWVNAYEQYF. The CDR3 DNA is TGTGCCAGCAGTGAATGGGTAAATGCCTACGAGCAGTACTTC.

V is TRBV7-2 and J is TRBJ2-7, with unresolved D. The CDR3 consists of 12 residues. With 5 bases removed from V and 6 bases from J, the gap between germline ends came to 11 bases. CDR1 SGHTA and CDR2 FQGNSA come from the germline V gene. CDR3 protein: CASSINRGEQYF. CDR3 coding DNA: TGTGCCAGCAGCATTAACAGAGGCGAGCAGTACTTC.